These 13 T cell receptor beta chains originate from one sample sequenced in a study of a mutant IDH1 vaccine in newly diagnosed glioma. No antigen has been assigned to these receptors. The sample's time point: week 23, last vaccination. Vaccinated patients received 300 ug of mutant IDH1 20-mer peptide per dose, with topical imiquimod. Measured with immunoSEQ multiplex PCR; TCRdb has only the in-frame clones, and not every one. Seen here are around 39,000 clones, around 85% observed once, and the top ten hold roughly 2.4%. The sample was PBMCs, taken from a glioma patient whose treatment included an IDH1 peptide vaccine. Receptors originate from a woman under 30 with glioma. Some clones in this sample may be carry-over from other donors' samples.

This chain uses TRBV27 with TRBJ2-7; weak D call: TRBD1 (8 bases). Germline V gene data show CDR1 as MNHEY and CDR2 as SMNVEV (reference sequence). The CDR3 extends over 13 amino acids. V lost 8 bases and J 3 bases, leaving 14 bases between the germline ends. The CDR3 sequence is CASGLDRGYEQYF. As DNA, the CDR3 is TGTGCCAGCGGACTAGACAGGGGCTACGAGCAGTACTTC.

Here the CDR3 DNA reads TGTGCCAGCAGCTCGATAGCGGGGGGGCCCTACGAGCAGTACTTC. It yields the protein CASSSIAGGPYEQYF. The rearrangement uses TRBV7-2 and TRBJ2-7; 11 bases match TRBD2. Trimming took 4 bases from V and 2 from J; bases not matched to a gene: 4. This CDR3 has 15 amino acids. CDR1 SGHTA and CDR2 FQGNSA come from the germline V gene. Based on the CDR3 plus reference TRBV7-2 and TRBJ2-7, the full variable domain is GAGVSQSPSNKVTEKGKDVELRCDPISGHTALYWYRQSLGQGLEFLIYFQGNSAPDKSGLPSDRFSAERTGGSVSTLTIQRTQQEDSAVYLCASSSIAGGPYEQYFGPGTRLTVT.

The chain couples TRBV6-5 to TRBJ2-1, with 8 bases identical to TRBD1. This CDR3 region has 13 residues. CDR1 and CDR2 (germline): MNHEY, SVGAGI. J was trimmed by 9 bases and V by 3 bases; bases with no gene match: 4. DNA of the CDR3: TGTGCCAGCAGTTATGCAGGGGGCGGTGAGCAGTTCTTC. Its protein is CASSYAGGGEQFF.

The rearrangement uses TRBV28 and TRBJ2-5, with a tentative D call TRBD1 (7 bases). Germline V gives CDR1 MDHEN, CDR2 SYDVKM. The CDR3 loop spans 16 amino acids. V lost 2 bases and J 6 bases, leaving 19 bases between the germline ends. CDR3 DNA sequence: TGTGCCAGCAGTTTAAGCGGCGAGGGGGCGGGAAAGACCCAGTACTTC. Residues: CASSLSGEGAGKTQYF.

The rearrangement uses TRBV28 and TRBJ1-3; D remains ambiguous. The germline V gene has CDR1 MDHEN and CDR2 SYDVKM. The CDR3 length is 13 residues. Trimming shortened V by 5 bases and J by 0 bases, and 5 bases separated the two germline ends. The CDR3 sequence is CASSPLSGNTIYF. CDR3 nucleotides: TGTGCCAGCAGTCCCCTCTCTGGAAACACCATATATTTT. Supplemented by reference TRBV28 and TRBJ1-3, the full variable domain reads DVKVTQSSRYLVKRTGEKVFLECVQDMDHENMFWYRQDPGLGLRLIYFSYDVKMKEKGDIPEGYSVSREKKERFSLILESASTNQTSMYLCASSPLSGNTIYFGEGSWLTVV.

J is TRBJ2-1 and V is TRBV5-1; TRBD2 aligns across 12 bases. Per germline, CDR1 SGHRS and CDR2 YFSETQ. V lost 3 bases, J lost 8 bases, and 15 bases stayed unmatched. The CDR3 length is 18 residues. CDR3 loop: CASSSGLAGIQTRYEQFF. DNA for the CDR3: TGCGCCAGCAGCTCCGGACTAGCGGGAATCCAAACGAGGTATGAGCAGTTCTTC.

This clone was recorded a few times. The chain joins TRBV28 to TRBJ1-1; no clear D. The CDR3 is 13 amino acids. V was clipped by 9 bases and J by 4 bases, with 15 bases between them. Germline values: CDR1 MDHEN, CDR2 SYDVKM. The CDR3 sequence: CASGFGLSTEAFF. DNA for the CDR3: TGTGCCAGTGGATTCGGGTTGAGCACTGAAGCTTTCTTT.

The gene calls are TRBV30 and TRBJ2-3; the match to TRBD2 covers 13 bases. The V gene's germline CDR1 is GTSNPN and CDR2 SVGIG (reference sequence). The CDR3 runs to 15 residues. V trimming: 5 bases; J trimming: 1 base; junction bases outside the gene matches: 3. CDR3 nucleotide sequence: TGTGCCTGGGGACTAGCGGGAGCAGGCACAGATACGCAGTATTTT. Residues: CAWGLAGAGTDTQYF.

This chain connects TRBV5-1 to TRBJ2-3; D remains unclear. The CDR3 has 15 residues. Looked up from germline, CDR1 is SGHRS and CDR2 is YFSETQ. The germline V and J ends were trimmed by 0 bases and 0 bases, with 8 bases remaining between them. CDR3 residues: CASSLEEASTDTQYF. Here the CDR3 DNA reads TGCGCCAGCAGCTTGGAAGAGGCCAGCACAGATACGCAGTATTTT.

This CDR3 reads CAWSDRSPLHF. The CDR3 DNA is TGTGCCTGGAGTGATCGGTCACCCCTCCACTTT. The chain uses TRBV30 and TRBJ1-6; D ambiguous. Germline V CDR1 and CDR2: GTSNPN, SVGIG (reference sequence). This CDR3 has 11 residues. Trimming removed 1 base at V and 10 bases at J, with 5 bases between.

The V gene is TRBV10-3, the J gene TRBJ1-2, with 8 bases aligning to TRBD1. The length of the CDR3 is 16 residues. Germline V lookup: CDR1 ENHRY, CDR2 SYGVKD. Trimming at V came to 3 bases and at J to 4 bases, leaving 10 bases not matched to a gene. The CDR3 region has the DNA TGTGCCATCAGTGACTCGGTTCGGGACAGGAGCTATGGCTACACCTTC. Protein product: CAISDSVRDRSYGYTF.

This chain uses TRBV28 with TRBJ2-7; no definite D call. The CDR3 sequence is 14 residues long. V was pared by 5 bases and J by 4 bases, with 15 bases between. The germline CDR1 and CDR2 sequences are MDHEN and SYDVKM. CDR3 loop: CASSLSVSNYEQYF. Written as DNA, the CDR3 is TGTGCCAGCAGTCTAAGCGTCAGCAATTACGAGCAGTACTTC.

The genes are TRBV7-6 and TRBJ1-1, with D hard to call. V gave up 6 bases and J gave up 5 bases, with 13 bases separating them. Germline CDR1 and CDR2: SGHVS and FNYEAQ. CDR3 length equals 13 residues. DNA for the CDR3: TGTGCCAGCAGTGAAACGGGGAAGACTGAAGCTTTCTTT. Amino acid sequence: CASSETGKTEAFF.